This TCR beta chain was sequenced in a study of blood T cells in healthy people across ages. The use of a sample-barcoded 5' primer and a J-beta primer mix characterized a second PCR of about 6 to 12 cycles. TCRdb recomputed calls from the 5' RACE reads with MiXCR, one row per CDR3 protein. Here the sample spans fewer than 800,000 distinct CDR3 sequences, 21% being singletons. The CDR3 covers 12 residues. The germline V gene encodes CDR1 SEHNR and CDR2 FQNEAQ (reference sequence). Drawing of peripheral blood yielded about 10 milliliters from each donor. As to this clonotype: At one of its ends the junction is not consistent with the germline gene, which may arise from a read error.

The rearrangement uses TRBV7-9 and TRBJ2-5, with TRBD2 matching over 7 bases. The TCR was taken from a man between 70 and 80 years old in good health. The specimen was blood. DNA of the CDR3: TGTGCCAGCAGCTTAAAGGCGGGAGAGTTTGACTTC. Its protein product is CASSLKAGEFDF. Full variable domain (remainder filled in from reference TRBV7-9 and TRBJ2-5): DTGVSQNPRHKITKRGQNVTFRCDPISEHNRLYWYRQTLGQGPEFLTYFQNEAQLEKSRLLSDRFSAERPKGSFSTLEIQRTEQGDSAMYLCASSLKAGEFDFGPGTRLLVL.